This TCR beta chain is drawn from a study of cytomegalovirus exposure and HLA in healthy donors. Germline CDR1 reads MDHEN; CDR2 reads SYDVKM. V dropped 4 bases and J dropped 3 bases, with 3 bases sitting between them. This CDR3 has 12 residues. 60 Vbeta and 13 Jbeta primers were used in PCR. TCRdb's copy holds only in-frame clones and misses some; the assay was immunoSEQ multiplex PCR. The sample carries over 150,000 clones, around 86% recorded once. This sequence was found in a woman aged 45 to 65 in good health and CMV-seropositive. This chain links TRBV28 with TRBJ1-4; D gene unclear. The material sequenced was PBMCs. In nucleotides, the CDR3 is TGTGCCAGCAGTTCTCCTAATGAAAAACTGTTTTTT. This gives the protein CASSSPNEKLFF.